The sequence of this T cell receptor beta chain was determined in a study of T cells after yellow fever vaccination. This clonotype was found a few times. Its target is not known. Germline lookup yields CDR1 SEHNR and CDR2 FQNEAQ (reference sequence). Trimming removed 0 bases from V and 7 bases from J, with 19 bases in between. The CDR3 is 17 amino acids. Findings of the study overall: Researchers report a weaker secondary response that nonetheless peaked faster, day 5 versus 15. High-abundance clonotypes from the bulk population could contaminate FACS-sorted repertoires. Only a minor proportion of clonotypes was detected across both CD4 and CD8 compartments.

Generation of TCR cDNA used 5'RACE template switching (which added a universal primer site and UMIs). TCRdb reprocessed the 5' RACE reads with MiXCR, giving one entry per CDR3 protein. The table lists about 260,000 distinct CDR3 sequences, 10% to 15% of them singletons. Sequencing used CD4+ T cells sorted from PBMCs, obtained 45 days after the yellow fever booster vaccination. The TCR comes from a man aged 30 to 45 who received the YFV17D yellow fever vaccine. V usage is TRBV7-9 and J usage is TRBJ2-1, with a tentative D call TRBD2 (5 bases). In DNA form, the CDR3 reads TGTGCCAGCAGCTTAGCGATGAGCAGCGGACCCCCGAATGAGCAGTTCTTC. It encodes CASSLAMSSGPPNEQFF.